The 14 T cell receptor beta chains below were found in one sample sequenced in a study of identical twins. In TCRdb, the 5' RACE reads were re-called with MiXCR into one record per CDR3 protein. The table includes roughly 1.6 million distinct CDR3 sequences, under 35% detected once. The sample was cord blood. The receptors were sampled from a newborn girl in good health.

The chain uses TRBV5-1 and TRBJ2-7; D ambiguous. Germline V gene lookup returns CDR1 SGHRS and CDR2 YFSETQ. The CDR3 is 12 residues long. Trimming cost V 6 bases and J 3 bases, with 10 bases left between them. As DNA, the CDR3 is TGCGCCAGCACTGACTCCTTCTACGAGCAGTACTTC. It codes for CASTDSFYEQYF.

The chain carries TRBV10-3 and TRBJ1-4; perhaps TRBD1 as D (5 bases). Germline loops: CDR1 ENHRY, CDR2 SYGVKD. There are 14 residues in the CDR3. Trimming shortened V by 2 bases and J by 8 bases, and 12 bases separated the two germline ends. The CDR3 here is CAISEGQGGEKLFF. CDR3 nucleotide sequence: TGTGCCATCAGTGAGGGACAAGGTGGGGAAAAACTGTTTTTT.

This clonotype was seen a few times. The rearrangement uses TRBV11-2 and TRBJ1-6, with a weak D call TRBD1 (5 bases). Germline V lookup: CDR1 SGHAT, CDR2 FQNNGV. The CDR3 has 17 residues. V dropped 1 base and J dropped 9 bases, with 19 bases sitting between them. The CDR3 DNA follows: TGTGCCAGCAGCTTAGTAACAGGACCTATAAGGGGTTCACCCCTCCACTTT. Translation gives CASSLVTGPIRGSPLHF.

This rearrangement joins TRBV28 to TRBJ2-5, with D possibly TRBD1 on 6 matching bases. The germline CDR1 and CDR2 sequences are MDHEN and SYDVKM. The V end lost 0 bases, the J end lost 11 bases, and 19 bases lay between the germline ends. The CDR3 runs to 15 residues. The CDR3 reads CASSLWGASRNEQYF. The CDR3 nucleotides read TGTGCCAGCAGTTTATGGGGGGCCTCCAGAAATGAGCAGTACTTC.

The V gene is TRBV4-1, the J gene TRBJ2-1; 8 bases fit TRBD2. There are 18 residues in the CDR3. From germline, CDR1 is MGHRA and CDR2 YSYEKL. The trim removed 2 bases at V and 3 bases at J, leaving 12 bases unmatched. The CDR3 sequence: CASSQRKPRTSIYNEQFF. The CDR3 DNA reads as TGCGCCAGCAGCCAACGCAAGCCTAGGACTAGCATCTACAATGAGCAGTTCTTC.

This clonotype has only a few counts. In nucleotides, the CDR3 is TGTGCCAGCAGCCAGCACTACCGCCTTTACCAAGAGACCCAGTACTTC. Its protein is CASSQHYRLYQETQYF. V and J are TRBV12-3 or TRBV12-4 and TRBJ2-5; D ambiguous. V lost 6 bases and J lost 0, with 17 bases in between. The CDR3 spans 16 residues.

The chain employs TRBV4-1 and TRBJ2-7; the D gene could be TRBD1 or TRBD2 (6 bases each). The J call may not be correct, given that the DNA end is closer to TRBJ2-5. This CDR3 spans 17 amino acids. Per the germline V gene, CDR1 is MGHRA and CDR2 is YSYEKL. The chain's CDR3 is CASSQGKEGGLQETQYF. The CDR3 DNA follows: TGCGCCAGCAGCCAAGGTAAGGAGGGGGGACTCCAAGAGACCCAGTACTTC.

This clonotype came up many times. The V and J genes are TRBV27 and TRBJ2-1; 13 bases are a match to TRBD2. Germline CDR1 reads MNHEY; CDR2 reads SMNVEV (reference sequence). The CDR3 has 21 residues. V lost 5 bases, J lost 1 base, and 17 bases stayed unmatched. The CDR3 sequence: CASSPGTSGKGWFKSYNEQFF. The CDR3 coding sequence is TGTGCCAGCAGTCCCGGGACTAGCGGGAAGGGTTGGTTTAAGTCCTACAATGAGCAGTTCTTC.

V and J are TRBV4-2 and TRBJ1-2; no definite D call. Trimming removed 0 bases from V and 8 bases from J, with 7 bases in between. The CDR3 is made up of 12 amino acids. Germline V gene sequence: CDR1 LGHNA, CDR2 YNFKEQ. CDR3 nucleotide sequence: TGTGCCAGCAGCCAAGAACCCGGCGGCTACACCTTC. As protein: CASSQEPGGYTF.

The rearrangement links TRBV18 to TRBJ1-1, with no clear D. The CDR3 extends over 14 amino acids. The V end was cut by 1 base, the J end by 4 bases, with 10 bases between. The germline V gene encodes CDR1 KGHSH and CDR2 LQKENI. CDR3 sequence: CASSPQRVGTEAFF. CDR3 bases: TGTGCCAGCTCACCACAGAGGGTAGGCACTGAAGCTTTCTTT.

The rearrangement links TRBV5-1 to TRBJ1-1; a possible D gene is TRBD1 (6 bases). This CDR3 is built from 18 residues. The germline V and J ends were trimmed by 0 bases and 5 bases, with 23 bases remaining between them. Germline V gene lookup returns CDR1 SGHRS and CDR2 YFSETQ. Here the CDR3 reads CASSLAPPGDKFGTEAFF. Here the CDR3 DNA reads TGCGCCAGCAGCTTGGCCCCACCCGGGGACAAATTTGGAACTGAAGCTTTCTTT.

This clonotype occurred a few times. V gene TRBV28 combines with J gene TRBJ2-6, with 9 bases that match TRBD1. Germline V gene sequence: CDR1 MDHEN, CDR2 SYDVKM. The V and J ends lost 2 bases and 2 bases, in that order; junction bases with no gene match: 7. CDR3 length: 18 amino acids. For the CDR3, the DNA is TGTGCCAGCAGTTTAATGGGACAGGGAGCCCCTGGGGCCAACGTCCTGACTTTC. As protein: CASSLMGQGAPGANVLTF.

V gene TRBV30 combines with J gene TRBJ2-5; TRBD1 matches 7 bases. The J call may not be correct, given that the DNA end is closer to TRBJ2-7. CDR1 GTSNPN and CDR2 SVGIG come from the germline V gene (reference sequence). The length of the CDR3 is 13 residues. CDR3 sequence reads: CAWSGQGGYEQYF. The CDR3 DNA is TGTGCCTGGAGTGGACAGGGCGGCTACGAGCAGTACTTC.

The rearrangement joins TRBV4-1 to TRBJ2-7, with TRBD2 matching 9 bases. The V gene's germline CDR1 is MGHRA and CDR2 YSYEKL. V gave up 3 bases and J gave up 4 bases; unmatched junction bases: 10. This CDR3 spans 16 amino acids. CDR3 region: CASSQGLAGYGYEQYF. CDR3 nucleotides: TGCGCCAGCAGCCAGGGTCTAGCGGGATATGGGTACGAGCAGTACTTC.